This TCR beta chain originates from a study of T-cell reconstitution after alpha-beta-depleted transplantation in children. The V segment lost 2 bases and the J segment 0 bases; nucleotides outside the gene matches: 2. The CDR3 totals 16 residues. CDR1 LGHDT and CDR2 YNNKEL come from the germline V gene (reference sequence). In this sample, this clonotype turned up many times. Construction of the TCRbeta library involved unique molecular identifiers. TCRdb re-analysed the PCR reads in MiXCR, keeping a single row per CDR3 protein. The sample consists of around 78,000 distinct CDR3 sequences, approximately 7.3% of them appearing once.

The sample was PBMCs from the stem cell graft donor, taken from the stem cell graft. This sequence was found in a human donor who donated a stem cell graft to a child with acute lymphoblastic leukemia. The V and J genes are TRBV3-1 and TRBJ1-4; 8 nucleotides align to TRBD1. Here the CDR3 reads CASSQQQGATNEKLFF. CDR3 nucleotides: TGTGCCAGCAGCCAACAACAGGGGGCAACTAATGAAAAACTGTTTTTT.